This T cell receptor beta chain was identified during a study of cytomegalovirus exposure and HLA in healthy donors. The PCR used 60 Vbeta and 13 Jbeta primers. Only in-frame clones appear in the TCRdb table, and some are missing; sequencing was by immunoSEQ multiplex PCR. The table shows 55,000 or so clones, with approximately 82% occurring only once. Notes on this clone: Other DNA sequences within the sample encode an identical CDR3.

Per germline, CDR1 SGHDT and CDR2 YYEEEE. V lost 4 bases, J lost 7 bases, and 9 bases lay in between. This CDR3 comprises 12 residues. This receptor was taken from a middle-aged man in good health and CMV-seronegative. V is TRBV5-6 and J is TRBJ2-1; D not resolved. Sequencing used PBMCs. CDR3 region: CASSLDRNEQFF. In DNA form, the CDR3 reads TGTGCCAGCAGCCTGGACCGGAATGAGCAGTTCTTC. The complete variable domain, with remaining parts taken from reference TRBV5-6 and TRBJ2-1, reads DAGVTQSPTHLIKTRGQQVTLRCSPKSGHDTVSWYQQALGQGPQFIFQYYEEEERQRGNFPDRFSGHQFPNYSSELNVNALLLGDSALYLCASSLDRNEQFFGPGTRLTVL.